What follows is one TCR beta chain and its context. This specimen belongs to a study of blood T cell repertoires in COVID-19. On the study more broadly: COVID-19 samples collected from the United States, Italy and Spain covered acute and convalescent phases. In each case, the material was cDNA or gDNA derived from T cells, B-cell-depleted T cells, or PBMCs.

Per germline, CDR1 SNHLY and CDR2 FYNNEI. This CDR3 is 15 amino acids long. Trimming left V 4 bases short and J 8 bases short, with 17 bases between. Per the authors' pipeline: Reference gene primer amplification yielded estimated nucleated cell counts. This table comes from immunoSEQ multiplex PCR, and its TCRdb copy is limited to in-frame clones, with some not included. V and J calls and clone size are copied from that table; D and trimming were computed from the DNA. The sample has about 96,000 clones, roughly 84% seen once. The source material was peripheral blood. This TCR was recovered from a woman in her sixties with acute or convalescent COVID-19. The chain recombines TRBV2 with TRBJ1-4; TRBD1 is a possible D gene (5 bases). CDR3 residues: CASSAMVGPEEKLFF. DNA for the CDR3: TGTGCCAGCAGTGCGATGGTGGGGCCGGAGGAAAAACTGTTTTTT.